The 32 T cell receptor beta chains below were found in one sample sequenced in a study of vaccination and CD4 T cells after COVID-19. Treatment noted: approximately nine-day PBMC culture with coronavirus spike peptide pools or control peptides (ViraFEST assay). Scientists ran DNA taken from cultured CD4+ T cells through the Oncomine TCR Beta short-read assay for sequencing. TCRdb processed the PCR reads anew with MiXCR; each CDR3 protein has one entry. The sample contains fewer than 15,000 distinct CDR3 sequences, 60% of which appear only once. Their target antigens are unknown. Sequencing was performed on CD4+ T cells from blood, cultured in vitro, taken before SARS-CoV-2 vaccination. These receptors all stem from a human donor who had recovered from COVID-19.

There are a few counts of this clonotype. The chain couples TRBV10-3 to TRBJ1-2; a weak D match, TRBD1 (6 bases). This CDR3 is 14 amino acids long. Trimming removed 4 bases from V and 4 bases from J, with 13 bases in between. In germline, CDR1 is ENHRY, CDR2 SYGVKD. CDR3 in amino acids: CAISGVNRVYGYTF. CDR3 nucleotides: TGTGCCATCAGTGGAGTAAACAGGGTCTATGGCTACACCTTC.

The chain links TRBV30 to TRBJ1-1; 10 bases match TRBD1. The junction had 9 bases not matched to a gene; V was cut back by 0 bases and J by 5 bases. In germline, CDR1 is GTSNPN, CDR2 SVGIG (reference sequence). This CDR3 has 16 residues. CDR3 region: CAWSVGQGRRKTEAFF. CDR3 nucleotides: TGTGCCTGGAGTGTGGGACAGGGGAGGAGGAAAACTGAAGCTTTCTTT. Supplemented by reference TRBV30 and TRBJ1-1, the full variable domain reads SQTIHQWPATLVQPVGSPLSLECTVEGTSNPNLYWYRQAAGRGLQLLFYSVGIGQISSEVPQNLSASRPQDRQFILSSKKLLLSDSGFYLCAWSVGQGRRKTEAFFGQGTRLTVV.

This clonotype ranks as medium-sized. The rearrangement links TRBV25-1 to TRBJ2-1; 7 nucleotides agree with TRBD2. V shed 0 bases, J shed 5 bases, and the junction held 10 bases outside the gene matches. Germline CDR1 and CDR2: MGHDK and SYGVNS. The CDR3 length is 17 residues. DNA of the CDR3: TGTGCCAGCAGTGAATATGGGGCGGGAGTGCATCACAATGAGCAGTTCTTC. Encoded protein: CASSEYGAGVHHNEQFF.

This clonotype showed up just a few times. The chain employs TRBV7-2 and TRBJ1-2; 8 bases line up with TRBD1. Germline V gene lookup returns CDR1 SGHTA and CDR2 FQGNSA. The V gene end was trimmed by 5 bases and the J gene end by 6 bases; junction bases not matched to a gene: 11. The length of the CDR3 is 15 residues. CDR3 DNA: TGTGCCAGCAGCCCACTCATCTGGACAGGGAATGGCTACACCTTC. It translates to CASSPLIWTGNGYTF.

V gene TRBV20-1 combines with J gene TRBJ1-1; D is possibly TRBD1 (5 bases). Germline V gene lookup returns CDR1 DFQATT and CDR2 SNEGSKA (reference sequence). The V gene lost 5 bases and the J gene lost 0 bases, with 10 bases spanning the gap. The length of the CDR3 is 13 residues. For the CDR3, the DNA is TGCAGTGCTCCCCGGACAATGAACACTGAAGCTTTCTTT. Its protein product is CSAPRTMNTEAFF.

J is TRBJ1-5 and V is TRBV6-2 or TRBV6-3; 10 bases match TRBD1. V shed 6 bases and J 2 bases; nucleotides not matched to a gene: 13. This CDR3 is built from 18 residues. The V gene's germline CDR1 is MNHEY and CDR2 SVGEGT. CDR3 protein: CASSRPGQGILGNQPQHF. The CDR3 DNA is TGTGCCAGCAGCCGTCCGGGACAGGGGATCCTTGGCAATCAGCCCCAGCATTTT.

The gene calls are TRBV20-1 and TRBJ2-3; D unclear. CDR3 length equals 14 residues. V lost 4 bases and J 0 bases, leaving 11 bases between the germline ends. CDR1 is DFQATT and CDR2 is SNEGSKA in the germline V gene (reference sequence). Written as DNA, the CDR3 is TGCAGTGCTAACCCGCGGAGTAGCACAGATACGCAGTATTTT. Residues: CSANPRSSTDTQYF.

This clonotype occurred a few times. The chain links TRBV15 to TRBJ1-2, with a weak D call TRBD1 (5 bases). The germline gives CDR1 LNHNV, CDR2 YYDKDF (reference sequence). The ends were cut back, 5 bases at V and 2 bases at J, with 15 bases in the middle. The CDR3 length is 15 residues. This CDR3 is CATSPNKQANYGYTF. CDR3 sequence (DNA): TGTGCCACCAGCCCCAATAAACAGGCGAACTATGGCTACACCTTC. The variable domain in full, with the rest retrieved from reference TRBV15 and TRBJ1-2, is DAMVIQNPRYQVTQFGKPVTLSCSQTLNHNVMYWYQQKSSQAPKLLFHYYDKDFNNEADTPDNFQSRRPNTSFCFLDIRSPGLGDTAMYLCATSPNKQANYGYTFGSGTRLTVV.

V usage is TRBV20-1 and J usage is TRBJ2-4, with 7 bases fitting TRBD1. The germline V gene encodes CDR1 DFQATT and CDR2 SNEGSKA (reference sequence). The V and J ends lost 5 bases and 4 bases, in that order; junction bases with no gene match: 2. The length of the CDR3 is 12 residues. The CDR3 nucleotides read TGCAGTGCTGAGGACAGGAAAAACATTCAGTACTTC. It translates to CSAEDRKNIQYF.

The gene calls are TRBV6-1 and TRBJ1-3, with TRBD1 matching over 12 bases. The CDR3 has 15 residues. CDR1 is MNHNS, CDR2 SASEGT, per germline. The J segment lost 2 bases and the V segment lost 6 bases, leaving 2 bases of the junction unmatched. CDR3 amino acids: CASSGTGGPGNTIYF. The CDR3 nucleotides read TGTGCCAGCAGCGGGACAGGGGGCCCTGGAAACACCATATATTTT.

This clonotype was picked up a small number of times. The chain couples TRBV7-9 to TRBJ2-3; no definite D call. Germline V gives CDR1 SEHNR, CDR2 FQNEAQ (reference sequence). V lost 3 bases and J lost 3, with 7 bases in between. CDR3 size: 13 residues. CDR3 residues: CASSFRRTDTQYF. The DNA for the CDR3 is TGTGCCAGCAGCTTTCGCAGGACAGATACGCAGTATTTT.

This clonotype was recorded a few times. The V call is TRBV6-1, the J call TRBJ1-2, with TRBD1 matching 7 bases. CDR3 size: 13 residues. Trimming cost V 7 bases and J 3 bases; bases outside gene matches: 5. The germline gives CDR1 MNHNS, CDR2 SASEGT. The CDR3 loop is CASTDRADYGYTF. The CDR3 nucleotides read TGTGCCAGCACTGACAGGGCCGACTATGGCTACACCTTC.

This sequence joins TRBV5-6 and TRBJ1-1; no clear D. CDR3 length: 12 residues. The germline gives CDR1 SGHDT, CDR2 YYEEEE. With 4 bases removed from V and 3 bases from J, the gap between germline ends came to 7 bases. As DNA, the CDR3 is TGTGCCAGCAGCCTTCGGGACACTGAAGCTTTCTTT. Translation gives CASSLRDTEAFF. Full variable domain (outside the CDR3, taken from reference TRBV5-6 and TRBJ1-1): DAGVTQSPTHLIKTRGQQVTLRCSPKSGHDTVSWYQQALGQGPQFIFQYYEEEERQRGNFPDRFSGHQFPNYSSELNVNALLLGDSALYLCASSLRDTEAFFGQGTRLTVV.

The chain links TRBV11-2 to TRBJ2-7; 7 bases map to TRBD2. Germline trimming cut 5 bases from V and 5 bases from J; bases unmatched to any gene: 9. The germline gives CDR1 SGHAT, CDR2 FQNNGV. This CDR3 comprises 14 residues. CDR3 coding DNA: TGTGCCAGCAGCCCAAGGACTAGTATCCACGAGCAGTACTTC. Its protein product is CASSPRTSIHEQYF. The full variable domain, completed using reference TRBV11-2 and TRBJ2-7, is EAGVAQSPRYKIIEKRQSVAFWCNPISGHATLYWYQQILGQGPKLLIQFQNNGVVDDSQLPKDRFSAERLKGVDSTLKIQPAKLEDSAVYLCASSPRTSIHEQYFGPGTRLTVT.

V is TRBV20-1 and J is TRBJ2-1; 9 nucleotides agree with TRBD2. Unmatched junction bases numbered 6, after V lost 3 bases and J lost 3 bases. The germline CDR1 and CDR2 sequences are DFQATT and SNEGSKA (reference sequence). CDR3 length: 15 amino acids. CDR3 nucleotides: TGCAGTGCTAGTGATGGCGGGAGGGACTACAATGAGCAGTTCTTC. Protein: CSASDGGRDYNEQFF.

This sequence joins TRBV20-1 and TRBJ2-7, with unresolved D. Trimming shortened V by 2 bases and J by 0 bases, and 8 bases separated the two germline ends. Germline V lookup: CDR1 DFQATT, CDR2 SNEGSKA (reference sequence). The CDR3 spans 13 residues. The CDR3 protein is CSARRVGSYEQYF. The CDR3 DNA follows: TGCAGTGCTAGAAGGGTGGGCTCCTACGAGCAGTACTTC.

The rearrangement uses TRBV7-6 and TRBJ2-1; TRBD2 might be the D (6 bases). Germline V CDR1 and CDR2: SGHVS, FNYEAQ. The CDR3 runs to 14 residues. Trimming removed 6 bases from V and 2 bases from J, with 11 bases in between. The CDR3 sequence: CASSTSGPYNEQFF. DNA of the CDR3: TGTGCCAGCAGTACCAGCGGGCCCTACAATGAGCAGTTCTTC.

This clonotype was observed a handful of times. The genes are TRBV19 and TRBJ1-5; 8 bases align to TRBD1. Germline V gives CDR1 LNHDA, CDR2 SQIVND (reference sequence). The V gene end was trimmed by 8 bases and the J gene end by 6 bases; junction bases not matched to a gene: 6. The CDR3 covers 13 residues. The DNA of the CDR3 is TGTGCCAGTGTTGACAGGGGAGGTCAGCCCCAGCATTTT. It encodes CASVDRGGQPQHF.

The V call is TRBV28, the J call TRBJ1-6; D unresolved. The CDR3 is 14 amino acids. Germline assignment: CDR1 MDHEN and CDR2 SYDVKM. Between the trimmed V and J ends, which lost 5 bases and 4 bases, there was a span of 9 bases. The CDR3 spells CASSPQGYNSPLHF. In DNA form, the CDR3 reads TGTGCCAGCAGTCCTCAAGGGTATAATTCACCCCTCCACTTT.

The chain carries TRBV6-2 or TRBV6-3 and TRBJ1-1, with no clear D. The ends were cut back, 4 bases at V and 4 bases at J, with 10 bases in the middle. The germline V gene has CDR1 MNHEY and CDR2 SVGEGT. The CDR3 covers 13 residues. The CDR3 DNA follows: TGTGCCAGCAGTTCCCCACACAGCACTGAAGCTTTCTTT. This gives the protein CASSSPHSTEAFF.

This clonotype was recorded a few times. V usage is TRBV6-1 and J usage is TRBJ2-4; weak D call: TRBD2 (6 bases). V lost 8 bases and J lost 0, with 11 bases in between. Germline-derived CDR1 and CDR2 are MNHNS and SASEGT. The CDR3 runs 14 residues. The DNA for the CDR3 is TGTGCCAGCTGGAAGGGACTAGCCAAAAACATTCAGTACTTC. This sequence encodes CASWKGLAKNIQYF.

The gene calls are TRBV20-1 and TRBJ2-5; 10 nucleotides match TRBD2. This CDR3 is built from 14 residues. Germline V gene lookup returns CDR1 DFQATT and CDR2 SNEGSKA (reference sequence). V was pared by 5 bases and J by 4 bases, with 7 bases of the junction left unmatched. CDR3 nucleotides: TGCAGTGCTGCGCCCCCTAGCGGGAGAGAGACCCAGTACTTC. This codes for CSAAPPSGRETQYF.

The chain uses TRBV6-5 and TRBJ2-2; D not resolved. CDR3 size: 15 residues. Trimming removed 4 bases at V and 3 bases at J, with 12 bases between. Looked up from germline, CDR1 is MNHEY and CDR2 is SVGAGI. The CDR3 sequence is CASSSINDDTGELFF. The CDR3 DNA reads TGTGCCAGCAGTTCCATAAACGACGACACCGGGGAGCTGTTTTTT.

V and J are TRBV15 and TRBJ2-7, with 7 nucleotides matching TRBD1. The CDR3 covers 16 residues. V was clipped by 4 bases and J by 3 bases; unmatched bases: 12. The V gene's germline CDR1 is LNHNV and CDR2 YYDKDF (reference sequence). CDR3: CATSTRTGAAIYEQYF. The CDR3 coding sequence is TGTGCCACCAGCACTAGAACAGGGGCCGCCATCTACGAGCAGTACTTC. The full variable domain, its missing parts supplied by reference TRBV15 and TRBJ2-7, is DAMVIQNPRYQVTQFGKPVTLSCSQTLNHNVMYWYQQKSSQAPKLLFHYYDKDFNNEADTPDNFQSRRPNTSFCFLDIRSPGLGDTAMYLCATSTRTGAAIYEQYFGPGTRLTVT.

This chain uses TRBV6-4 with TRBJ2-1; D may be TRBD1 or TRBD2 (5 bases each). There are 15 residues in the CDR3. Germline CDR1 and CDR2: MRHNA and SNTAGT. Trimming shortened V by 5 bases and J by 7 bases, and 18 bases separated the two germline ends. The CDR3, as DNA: TGTGCCAGCAGTTACCCGGGGCCGGGTAAGAATGAGCAGTTCTTC. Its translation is CASSYPGPGKNEQFF.

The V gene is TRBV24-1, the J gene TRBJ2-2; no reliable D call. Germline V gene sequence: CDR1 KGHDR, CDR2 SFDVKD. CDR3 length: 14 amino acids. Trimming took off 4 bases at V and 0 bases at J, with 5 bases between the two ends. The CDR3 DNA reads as TGTGCCACCAGTGACTATGCGAACACCGGGGAGCTGTTTTTT. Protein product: CATSDYANTGELFF.

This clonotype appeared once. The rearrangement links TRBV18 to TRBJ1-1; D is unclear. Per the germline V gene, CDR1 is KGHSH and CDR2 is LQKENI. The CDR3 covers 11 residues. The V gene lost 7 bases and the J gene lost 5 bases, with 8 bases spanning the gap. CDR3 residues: CASWDSTEAFF. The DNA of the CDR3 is TGTGCCAGCTGGGATAGTACTGAAGCTTTCTTT.

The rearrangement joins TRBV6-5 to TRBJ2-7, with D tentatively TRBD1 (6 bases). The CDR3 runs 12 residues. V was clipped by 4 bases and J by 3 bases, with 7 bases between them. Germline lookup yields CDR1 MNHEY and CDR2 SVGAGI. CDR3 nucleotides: TGTGCCAGCAGTTGGACAGTCTACGAGCAGTACTTC. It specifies CASSWTVYEQYF.

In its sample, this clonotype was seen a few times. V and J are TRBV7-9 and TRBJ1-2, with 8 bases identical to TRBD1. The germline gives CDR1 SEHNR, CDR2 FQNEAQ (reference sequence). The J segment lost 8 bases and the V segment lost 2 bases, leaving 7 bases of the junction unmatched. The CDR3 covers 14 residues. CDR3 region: CASSLPLTGVGYTF. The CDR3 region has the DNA TGTGCCAGCAGCTTACCTCTGACAGGGGTAGGCTACACCTTC.

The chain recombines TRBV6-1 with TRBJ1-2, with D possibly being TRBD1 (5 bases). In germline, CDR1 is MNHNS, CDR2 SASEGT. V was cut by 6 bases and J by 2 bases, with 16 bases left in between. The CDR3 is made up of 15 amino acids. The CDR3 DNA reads TGTGCCAGCAGCTATTCCCAGGGAATCAACTATGGCTACACCTTC. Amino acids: CASSYSQGINYGYTF.

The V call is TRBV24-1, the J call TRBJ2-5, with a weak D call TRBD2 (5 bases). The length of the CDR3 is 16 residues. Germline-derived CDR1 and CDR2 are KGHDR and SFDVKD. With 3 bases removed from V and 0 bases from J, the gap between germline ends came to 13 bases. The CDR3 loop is CATSDPGWGNQETQYF. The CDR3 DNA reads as TGTGCCACCAGTGATCCGGGATGGGGTAACCAAGAGACCCAGTACTTC.

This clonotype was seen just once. CDR3 protein: CASSHSSGVAGANVLTF. The DNA of the CDR3 is TGTGCCAGCAGCCATTCCTCAGGGGTTGCTGGGGCCAACGTCCTGACTTTC. This sequence joins TRBV11-3 and TRBJ2-6; possible D gene TRBD1, 6 bases. Trimming pared 5 bases from V and 2 bases from J, leaving 16 bases between. CDR3 length: 17 residues. The germline V gene encodes CDR1 SGHNT and CDR2 YENEEA. The full variable domain, in which reference TRBV11-3 and TRBJ2-6 provide the parts outside the CDR3, is EAGVVQSPRYKIIEKKQPVAFWCNPISGHNTLYWYLQNLGQGPELLIRYENEEAVDDSQLPKDRFSAERLKGVDSTLKIQPAELGDSAVYLCASSHSSGVAGANVLTFGAGSRLTVL.